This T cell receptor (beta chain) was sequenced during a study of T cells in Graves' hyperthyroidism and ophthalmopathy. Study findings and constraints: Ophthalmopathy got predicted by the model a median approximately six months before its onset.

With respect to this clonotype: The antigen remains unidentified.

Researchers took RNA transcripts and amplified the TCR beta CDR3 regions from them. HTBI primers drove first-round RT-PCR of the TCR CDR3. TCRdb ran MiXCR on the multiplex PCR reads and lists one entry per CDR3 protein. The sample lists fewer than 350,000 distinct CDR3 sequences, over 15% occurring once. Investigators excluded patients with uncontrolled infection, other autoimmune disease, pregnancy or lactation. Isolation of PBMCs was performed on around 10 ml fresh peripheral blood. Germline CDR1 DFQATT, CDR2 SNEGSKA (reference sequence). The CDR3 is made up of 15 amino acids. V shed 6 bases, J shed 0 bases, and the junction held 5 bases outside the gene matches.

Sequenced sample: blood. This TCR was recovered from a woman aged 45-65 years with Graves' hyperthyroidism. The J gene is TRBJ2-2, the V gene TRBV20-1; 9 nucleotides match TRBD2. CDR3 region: CSAPLAGTNTGELFF. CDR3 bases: TGCAGTGCCCCCCTAGCGGGAACGAACACCGGGGAGCTGTTTTTT.